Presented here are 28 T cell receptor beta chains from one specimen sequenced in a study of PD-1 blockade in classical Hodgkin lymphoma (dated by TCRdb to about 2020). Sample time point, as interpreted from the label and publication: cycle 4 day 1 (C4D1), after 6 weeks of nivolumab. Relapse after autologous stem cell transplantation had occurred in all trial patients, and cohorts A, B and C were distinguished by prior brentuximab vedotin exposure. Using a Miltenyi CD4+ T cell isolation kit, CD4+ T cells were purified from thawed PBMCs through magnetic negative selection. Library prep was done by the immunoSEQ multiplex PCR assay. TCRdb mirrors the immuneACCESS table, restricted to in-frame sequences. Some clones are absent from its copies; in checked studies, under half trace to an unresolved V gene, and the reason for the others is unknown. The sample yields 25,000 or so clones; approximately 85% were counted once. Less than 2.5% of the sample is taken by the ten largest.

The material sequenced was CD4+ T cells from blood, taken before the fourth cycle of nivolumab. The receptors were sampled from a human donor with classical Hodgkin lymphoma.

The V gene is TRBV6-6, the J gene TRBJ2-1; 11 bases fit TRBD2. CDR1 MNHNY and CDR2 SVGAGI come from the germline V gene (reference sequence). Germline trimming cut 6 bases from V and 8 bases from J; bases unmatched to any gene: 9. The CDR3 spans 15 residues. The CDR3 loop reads CASRASGRIGDEQFF. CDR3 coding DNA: TGTGCCAGCAGAGCTAGCGGGAGGATTGGCGATGAGCAGTTCTTC.

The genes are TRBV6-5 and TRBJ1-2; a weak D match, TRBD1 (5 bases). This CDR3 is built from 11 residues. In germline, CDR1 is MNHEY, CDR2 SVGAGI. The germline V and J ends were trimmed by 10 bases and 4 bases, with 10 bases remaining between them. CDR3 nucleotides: TGTGCCACCACCGGGGGCTATGGCTACACCTTC. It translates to CATTGGYGYTF.

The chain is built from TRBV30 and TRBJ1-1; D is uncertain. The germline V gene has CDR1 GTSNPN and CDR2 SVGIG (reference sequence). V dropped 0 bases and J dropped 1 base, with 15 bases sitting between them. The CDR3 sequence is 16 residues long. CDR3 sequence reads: CAWSVGWPRPNTEAFF. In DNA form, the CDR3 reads TGTGCCTGGAGTGTAGGATGGCCCAGACCGAACACTGAAGCTTTCTTT.

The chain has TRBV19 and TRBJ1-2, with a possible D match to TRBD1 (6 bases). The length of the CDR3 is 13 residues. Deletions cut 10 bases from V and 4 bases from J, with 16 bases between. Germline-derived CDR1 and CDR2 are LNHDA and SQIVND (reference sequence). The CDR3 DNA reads TGTGCCACCAAGGATGGCAGGGGCTATGGCTACACCTTC. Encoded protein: CATKDGRGYGYTF.

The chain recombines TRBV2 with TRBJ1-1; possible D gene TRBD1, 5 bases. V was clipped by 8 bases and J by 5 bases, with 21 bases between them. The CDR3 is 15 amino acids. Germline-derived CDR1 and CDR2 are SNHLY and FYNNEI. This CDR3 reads CASCRDGVLGTEAFF. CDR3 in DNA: TGTGCCAGCTGCCGGGACGGAGTCTTGGGGACTGAAGCTTTCTTT.

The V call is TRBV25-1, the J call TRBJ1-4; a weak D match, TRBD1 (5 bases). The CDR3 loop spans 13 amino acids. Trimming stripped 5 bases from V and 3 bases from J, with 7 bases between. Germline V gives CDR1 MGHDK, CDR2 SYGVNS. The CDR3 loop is CASSRGPNEKLFF. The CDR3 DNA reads TGTGCCAGCAGTCGGGGCCCTAATGAAAAACTGTTTTTT. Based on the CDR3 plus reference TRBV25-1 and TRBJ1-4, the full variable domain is EADIYQTPRYLVIGTGKKITLECSQTMGHDKMYWYQQDPGMELHLIHYSYGVNSTEKGDLSSESTVSRIRTEHFPLTLESARPSHTSQYLCASSRGPNEKLFFGSGTQLSVL.

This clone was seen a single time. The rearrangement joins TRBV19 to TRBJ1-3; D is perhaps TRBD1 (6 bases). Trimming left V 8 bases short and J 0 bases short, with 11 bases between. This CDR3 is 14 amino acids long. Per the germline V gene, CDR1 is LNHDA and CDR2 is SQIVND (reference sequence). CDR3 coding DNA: TGTGCCAGTCTTCCGGGGGCCTCTGGAAACACCATATATTTT. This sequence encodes CASLPGASGNTIYF.

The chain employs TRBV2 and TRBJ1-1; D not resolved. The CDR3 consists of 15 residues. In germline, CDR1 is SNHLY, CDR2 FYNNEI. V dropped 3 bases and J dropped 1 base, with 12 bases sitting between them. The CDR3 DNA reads TGTGCCAGCAGTGACCCGAGGGCCCCGAACACTGAAGCTTTCTTT. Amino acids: CASSDPRAPNTEAFF.

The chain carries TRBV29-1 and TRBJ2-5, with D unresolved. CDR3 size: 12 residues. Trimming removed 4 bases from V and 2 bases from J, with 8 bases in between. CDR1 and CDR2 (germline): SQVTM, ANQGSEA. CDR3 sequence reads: CSVADGQETQYF. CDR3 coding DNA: TGCAGCGTTGCGGACGGACAAGAGACCCAGTACTTC.

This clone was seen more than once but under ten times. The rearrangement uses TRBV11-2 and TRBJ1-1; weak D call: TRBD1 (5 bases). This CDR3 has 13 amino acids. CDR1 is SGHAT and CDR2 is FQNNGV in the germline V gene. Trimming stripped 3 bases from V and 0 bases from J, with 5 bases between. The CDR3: CASSLDMNTEAFF. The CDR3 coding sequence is TGTGCCAGCAGCTTGGACATGAACACTGAAGCTTTCTTT.

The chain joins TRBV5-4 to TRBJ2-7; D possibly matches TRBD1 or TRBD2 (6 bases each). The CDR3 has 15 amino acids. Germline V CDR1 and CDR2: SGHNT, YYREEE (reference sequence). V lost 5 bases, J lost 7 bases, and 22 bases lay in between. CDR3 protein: CASSSNWGATGEQYF. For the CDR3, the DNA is TGTGCCAGCAGTTCCAATTGGGGGGCTACTGGTGAGCAGTACTTC.

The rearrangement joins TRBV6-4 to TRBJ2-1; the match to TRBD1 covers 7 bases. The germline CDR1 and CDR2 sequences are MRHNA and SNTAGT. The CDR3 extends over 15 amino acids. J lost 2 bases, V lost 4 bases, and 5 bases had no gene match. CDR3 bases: TGTGCCAGCAGTGTGGGGACAGACGCCTACAATGAGCAGTTCTTC. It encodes CASSVGTDAYNEQFF.

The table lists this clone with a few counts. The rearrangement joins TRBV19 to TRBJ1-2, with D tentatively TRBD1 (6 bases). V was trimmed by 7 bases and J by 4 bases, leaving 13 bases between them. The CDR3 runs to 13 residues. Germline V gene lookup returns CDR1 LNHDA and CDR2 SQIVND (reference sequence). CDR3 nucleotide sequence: TGTGCCAGTAACGACAGGATCTCCTATGGCTACACCTTC. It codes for CASNDRISYGYTF. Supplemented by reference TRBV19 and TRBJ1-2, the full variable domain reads DGGITQSPKYLFRKEGQNVTLSCEQNLNHDAMYWYRQDPGQGLRLIYYSQIVNDFQKGDIAEGYSVSREKKESFPLTVTSAQKNPTAFYLCASNDRISYGYTFGSGTRLTVV.

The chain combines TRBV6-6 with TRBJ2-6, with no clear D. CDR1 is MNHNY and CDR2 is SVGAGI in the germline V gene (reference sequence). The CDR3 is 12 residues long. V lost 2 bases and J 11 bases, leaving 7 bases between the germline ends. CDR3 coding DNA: TGTGCCAGCAGTTACAATTTCGACGTCCTGACTTTC. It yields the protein CASSYNFDVLTF.

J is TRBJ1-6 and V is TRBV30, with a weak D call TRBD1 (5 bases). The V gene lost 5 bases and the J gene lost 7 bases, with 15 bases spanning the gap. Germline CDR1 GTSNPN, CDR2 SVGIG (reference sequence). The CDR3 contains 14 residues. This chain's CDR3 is CAWGRVGVNSPLHF. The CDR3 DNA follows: TGTGCCTGGGGGAGGGTAGGGGTAAATTCACCCCTCCACTTT.

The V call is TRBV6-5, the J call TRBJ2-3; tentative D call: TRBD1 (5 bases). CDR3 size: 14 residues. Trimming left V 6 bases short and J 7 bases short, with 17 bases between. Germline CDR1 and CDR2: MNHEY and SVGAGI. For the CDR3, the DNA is TGTGCCAGCAGACTCAAGGGTGACAGTTATACGCAGTATTTT. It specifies CASRLKGDSYTQYF.

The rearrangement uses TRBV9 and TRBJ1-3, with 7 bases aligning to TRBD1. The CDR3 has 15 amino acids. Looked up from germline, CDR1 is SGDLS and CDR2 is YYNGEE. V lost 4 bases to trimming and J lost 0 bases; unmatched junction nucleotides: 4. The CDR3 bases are TGTGCCAGCAGCCCCCGACAGGGCTCTGGAAACACCATATATTTT. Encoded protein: CASSPRQGSGNTIYF. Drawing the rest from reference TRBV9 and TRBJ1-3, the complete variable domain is DSGVTQTPKHLITATGQRVTLRCSPRSGDLSVYWYQQSLDQGLQFLIQYYNGEERAKGNILERFSAQQFPDLHSELNLSSLELGDSALYFCASSPRQGSGNTIYFGEGSWLTVV.

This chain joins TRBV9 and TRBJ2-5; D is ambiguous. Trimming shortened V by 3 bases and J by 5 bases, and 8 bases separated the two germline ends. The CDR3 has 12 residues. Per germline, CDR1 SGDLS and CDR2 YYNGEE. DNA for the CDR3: TGTGCCAGCAGCGAGGGATTTGAGACCCAGTACTTC. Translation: CASSEGFETQYF.

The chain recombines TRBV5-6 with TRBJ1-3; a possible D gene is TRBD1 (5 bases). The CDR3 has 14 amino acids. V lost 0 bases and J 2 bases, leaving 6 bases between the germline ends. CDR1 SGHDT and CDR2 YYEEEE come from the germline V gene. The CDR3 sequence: CASSLVTAGNTIYF. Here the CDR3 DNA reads TGTGCCAGCAGCTTGGTGACAGCTGGAAACACCATATATTTT.

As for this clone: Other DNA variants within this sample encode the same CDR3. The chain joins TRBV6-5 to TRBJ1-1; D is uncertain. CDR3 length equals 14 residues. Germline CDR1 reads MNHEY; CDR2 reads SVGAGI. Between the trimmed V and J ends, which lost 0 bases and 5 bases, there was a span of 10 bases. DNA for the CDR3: TGTGCCAGCAGTTACTCTGGCAGGAATACTGAAGCTTTCTTT. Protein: CASSYSGRNTEAFF.

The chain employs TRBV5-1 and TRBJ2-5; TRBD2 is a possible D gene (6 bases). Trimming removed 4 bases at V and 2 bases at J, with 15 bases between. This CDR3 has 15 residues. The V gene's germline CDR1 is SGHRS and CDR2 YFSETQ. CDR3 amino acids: CASSRAVSGQETQYF. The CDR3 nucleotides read TGCGCCAGCAGCCGGGCTGTTAGCGGACAAGAGACCCAGTACTTC.

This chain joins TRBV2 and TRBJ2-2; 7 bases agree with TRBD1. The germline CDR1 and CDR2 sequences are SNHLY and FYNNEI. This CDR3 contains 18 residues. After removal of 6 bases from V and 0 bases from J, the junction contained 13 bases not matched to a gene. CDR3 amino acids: CASSSTPIQGTNTGELFF. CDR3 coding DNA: TGTGCCAGCAGCTCGACCCCCATACAGGGGACGAACACCGGGGAGCTGTTTTTT.

In DNA, the CDR3 is TGTGCTAGTGGTTTGGTTCCTGGGACAGGCGCCTCCTACGAGCAGTACTTC. Protein: CASGLVPGTGASYEQYF. The chain couples TRBV12-5 to TRBJ2-7; TRBD1 matches 8 bases. The germline V gene has CDR1 LGHNT and CDR2 FRNRAP. The CDR3 runs 17 residues. Germline trimming cut 0 bases from V and 0 bases from J; bases unmatched to any gene: 7.

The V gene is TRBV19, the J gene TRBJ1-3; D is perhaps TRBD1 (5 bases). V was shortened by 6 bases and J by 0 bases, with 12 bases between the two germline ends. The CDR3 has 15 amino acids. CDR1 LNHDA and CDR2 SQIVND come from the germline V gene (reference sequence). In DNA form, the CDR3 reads TGTGCCAGTAGGGGACCCCTGAGCTCTGGAAACACCATATATTTT. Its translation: CASRGPLSSGNTIYF.

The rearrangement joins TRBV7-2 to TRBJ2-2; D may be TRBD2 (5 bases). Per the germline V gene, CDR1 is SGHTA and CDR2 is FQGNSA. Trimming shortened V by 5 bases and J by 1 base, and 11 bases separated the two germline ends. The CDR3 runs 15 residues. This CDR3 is CASSARRQNTGELFF. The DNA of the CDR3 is TGTGCCAGCAGCGCCAGGAGGCAGAACACCGGGGAGCTGTTTTTT.

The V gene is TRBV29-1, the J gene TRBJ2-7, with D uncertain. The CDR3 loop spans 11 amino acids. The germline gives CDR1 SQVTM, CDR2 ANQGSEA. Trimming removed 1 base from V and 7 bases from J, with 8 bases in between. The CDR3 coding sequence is TGCAGCGTTGAAGCCTTTGAAGAGCAGTACTTC. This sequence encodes CSVEAFEEQYF.

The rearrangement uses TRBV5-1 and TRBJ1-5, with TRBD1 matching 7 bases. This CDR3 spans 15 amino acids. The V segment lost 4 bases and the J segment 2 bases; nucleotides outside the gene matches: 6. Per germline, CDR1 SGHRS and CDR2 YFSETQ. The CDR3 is CASSATTGGNQPQHF. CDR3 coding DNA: TGCGCCAGCAGCGCCACAACAGGGGGCAATCAGCCCCAGCATTTT.

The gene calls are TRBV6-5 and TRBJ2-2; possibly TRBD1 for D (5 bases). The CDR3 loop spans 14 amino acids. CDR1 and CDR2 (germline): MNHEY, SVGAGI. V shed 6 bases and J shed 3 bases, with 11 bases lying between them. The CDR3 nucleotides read TGTGCCAGCAGCTCAGGGTTCGACACCGGGGAGCTGTTTTTT. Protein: CASSSGFDTGELFF.